The 19 T cell receptor beta chains given below trace back to one sample, sequenced in a study of cytomegalovirus exposure and HLA in healthy donors. PCR used 60 Vbeta primers and 13 Jbeta primers. Libraries were prepared by immunoSEQ multiplex PCR; TCRdb keeps only in-frame clonotypes and omits some of them. The sample includes about 140,000 clones, around 80% of them seen just once. Input material: PBMCs. The source of these receptors is a man younger than 30 in good health and CMV-seropositive.

This rearrangement joins TRBV9 to TRBJ1-1; D is perhaps TRBD1 (6 bases). The CDR3 spans 14 residues. The ends were cut back, 4 bases at V and 11 bases at J, with 21 bases in the middle. Germline CDR1 SGDLS, CDR2 YYNGEE. CDR3 sequence: CASSPETDRSGAFF. DNA for the CDR3: TGTGCCAGCAGCCCCGAGACCGACAGGTCGGGGGCTTTCTTT.

This chain uses TRBV6-6 with TRBJ1-5; D is unclear. The CDR3 runs 13 residues. Per germline, CDR1 MNHNY and CDR2 SVGAGI (reference sequence). The V end was cut by 7 bases, the J end by 6 bases, with 13 bases between. This CDR3 is CASTLRLGQPQHF. The CDR3 DNA sequence: TGTGCCAGCACCCTCCGGCTAGGTCAGCCCCAGCATTTT.

The chain combines TRBV19 with TRBJ1-2, with D unresolved. Germline CDR1 reads LNHDA; CDR2 reads SQIVND (reference sequence). V dropped 3 bases and J dropped 8 bases, with 13 bases sitting between them. The CDR3 runs 13 residues. CDR3 coding DNA: TGTGCCAGTAGTATTTCGGCAGGCTACGGCTACACCTTC. Translating gives CASSISAGYGYTF.

This clone was seen a handful of times. This chain connects TRBV6-5 to TRBJ1-1, with a tentative D call TRBD1 (5 bases). V lost 4 bases to trimming and J lost 5 bases, with 17 bases between them. This CDR3 is built from 15 residues. Germline values: CDR1 MNHEY, CDR2 SVGAGI. The CDR3 region is CASSLTGGMGTEAFF. CDR3 coding DNA: TGTGCCAGCAGTTTAACCGGGGGGATGGGGACTGAAGCTTTCTTT.

This rearrangement joins TRBV4-1 to TRBJ2-1; 8 bases agree with TRBD2. This CDR3 comprises 16 residues. The V and J ends lost 2 bases and 8 bases, in that order; junction bases with no gene match: 11. CDR1 MGHRA and CDR2 YSYEKL come from the germline V gene. In DNA, the CDR3 is TGCGCCAGCAGCCAACAGGGCGGGAGGATCGGCTATGAGCAGTTCTTC. This codes for CASSQQGGRIGYEQFF.

The CDR3 sequence is CASSLGGGPLFF. The CDR3 DNA sequence: TGTGCCAGCAGTTTAGGAGGTGGGCCCCTGTTCTTC. The gene calls are TRBV28 and TRBJ2-1, with TRBD2 as a possible D gene (5 bases). The CDR3 sequence is 12 residues long. The V and J ends lost 2 bases and 15 bases respectively, with 14 bases between them. CDR1 is MDHEN and CDR2 is SYDVKM in the germline V gene.

The gene calls are TRBV7-2 and TRBJ1-1, with D uncertain. The germline V and J ends were trimmed by 3 bases and 0 bases, with 11 bases remaining between them. Germline V gene sequence: CDR1 SGHTA, CDR2 FQGNSA. The CDR3 length is 15 residues. In DNA form, the CDR3 reads TGTGCCAGCAGCTTCTTTGGGGAGATGAACACTGAAGCTTTCTTT. Amino acid sequence: CASSFFGEMNTEAFF.

This chain uses TRBV25-1 with TRBJ1-3, with TRBD1 identical over 10 bases. The V gene's germline CDR1 is MGHDK and CDR2 SYGVNS. With V trimmed by 4 bases and J by 0 bases, 6 bases remained unmatched. CDR3 length: 17 amino acids. The CDR3 region has the DNA TGTGCCAGCAGTGCCCGCGGGACAGGGGTCTCTGGAAACACCATATATTTT. Its protein product is CASSARGTGVSGNTIYF.

The V call is TRBV6-5, the J call TRBJ1-2, with a possible D match to TRBD1 (5 bases). Trimming took off 6 bases at V and 3 bases at J, with 11 bases between the two ends. The CDR3 is 13 residues long. Germline V gives CDR1 MNHEY, CDR2 SVGAGI. CDR3 DNA sequence: TGTGCCAGCAGCCCTCCGGGGGACTATGGCTACACCTTC. Its protein is CASSPPGDYGYTF.

The V and J genes are TRBV2 and TRBJ2-2; 10 bases are a match to TRBD1. The trim removed 8 bases at V and 7 bases at J, leaving 4 bases unmatched. The CDR3 has 13 amino acids. Germline lookup yields CDR1 SNHLY and CDR2 FYNNEI. CDR3 residues: CASGDRGNGELFF. As DNA, the CDR3 is TGTGCCAGCGGGGACAGGGGTAACGGGGAGCTGTTTTTT.

The chain links TRBV9 to TRBJ1-2; 7 bases fit TRBD1. This CDR3 contains 14 residues. The germline V gene encodes CDR1 SGDLS and CDR2 YYNGEE. J was trimmed by 4 bases and V by 2 bases; bases with no gene match: 5. CDR3: CASSVLDRPYGYTF. The CDR3 coding sequence is TGTGCCAGCAGCGTCCTGGACAGGCCCTATGGCTACACCTTC.

This clone was detected a few times. This chain connects TRBV10-3 to TRBJ1-1, with TRBD1 matching over 7 bases. The germline V gene has CDR1 ENHRY and CDR2 SYGVKD. This CDR3 is built from 13 residues. V lost 5 bases and J lost 1; bases outside the gene matches: 1. For the CDR3, the DNA is TGTGCCATCAGTCGACAGGGGAACACTGAAGCTTTCTTT. Its protein is CAISRQGNTEAFF.

V gene TRBV7-3 combines with J gene TRBJ1-1; 7 bases map to TRBD1. This CDR3 has 18 amino acids. CDR1 and CDR2 (germline): SGHTA, FQGTGA. J gave up 0 bases and V 3 bases, and 13 bases lay outside the gene matches. CDR3 bases: TGTGCCAGCAGCTTTTATGGAACGACAGGGAGGCTGAACACTGAAGCTTTCTTT. It is translated as CASSFYGTTGRLNTEAFF.

A single count supports this clone. V gene TRBV5-1 combines with J gene TRBJ1-1; 8 bases match TRBD1. Germline-derived CDR1 and CDR2 are SGHRS and YFSETQ. Trimming removed 4 bases from V and 2 bases from J; junction bases left unmatched: 7. The CDR3 is made up of 15 amino acids. The CDR3 region is CASSPGQGSNTEAFF. The CDR3 DNA follows: TGCGCCAGCAGCCCAGGACAGGGCTCCAACACTGAAGCTTTCTTT.

The chain carries TRBV2 and TRBJ2-7; 9 bases are a match to TRBD2. Trimming removed 9 bases from V and 0 bases from J; junction bases left unmatched: 12. This CDR3 comprises 16 residues. CDR1 is SNHLY and CDR2 is FYNNEI in the germline V gene. The CDR3 is CASGTSKKRGSYEQYF. DNA for the CDR3: TGTGCCAGTGGGACTAGCAAAAAGCGGGGCTCCTACGAGCAGTACTTC.

This clone has just a few counts. This chain uses TRBV2 with TRBJ2-7; D might be TRBD2 (7 bases). This CDR3 has 18 amino acids. The V gene's germline CDR1 is SNHLY and CDR2 FYNNEI. V gave up 5 bases and J gave up 5 bases, with 28 bases separating them. The CDR3 DNA reads as TGTGCCAGCAGTCCCAGACTAGCAGAGATCCGGGGGCGAAACGAGCAGTACTTC. Translated: CASSPRLAEIRGRNEQYF.

The gene calls are TRBV6-1 and TRBJ2-7, with TRBD1 identical over 8 bases. CDR3 size: 15 residues. The germline gives CDR1 MNHNS, CDR2 SASEGT. Germline trimming cut 6 bases from V and 3 bases from J; bases unmatched to any gene: 10. CDR3 in amino acids: CASSRDRDRIYEQYF. CDR3 DNA: TGTGCCAGCAGCCGGGACCGGGACAGGATCTACGAGCAGTACTTC.

The V gene is TRBV7-9, the J gene TRBJ2-3; no clear D. Trimming pared 4 bases from V and 2 bases from J, leaving 7 bases between. Germline values: CDR1 SEHNR, CDR2 FQNEAQ (reference sequence). This CDR3 is built from 13 residues. CDR3 nucleotides: TGTGCCAGCAGCTCATTCCCCACAGATACGCAGTATTTT. Amino acid sequence: CASSSFPTDTQYF.

J is TRBJ2-5 and V is TRBV19, with D possibly TRBD1 on 5 matching bases. Germline V CDR1 and CDR2: LNHDA, SQIVND (reference sequence). The CDR3 has 11 amino acids. CDR3 DNA: TGTCGCGGACAAATGCAAGAGACCCAGTACTTC. Encoded protein: CRGQMQETQYF. Using reference TRBV19 and TRBJ2-5 for the parts outside the CDR3, the full variable domain is DGGITQSPKYLFRKEGQNVTLSCEQNLNHDAMYWYRQDPGQGLRLIYYSQIVNDFQKGDIAEGYSVSREKKESFPLTVTSAQKNPTAFYLCRGQMQETQYFGPGTRLLVL.